This T cell receptor beta chain derives from a study of OX40 agonist ivuxolimab in advanced cancers. Study background: The group had a mean age of roughly 56 years, ranged from about 20 to 79, and was around 86% male.

Findings and caveats of the study: No antigen was identified for the clonally expanded peripheral T cells. Among the nonresponders, some also had low normalized T-cell clonal expansion. Among the least clonally expanded were partial responders at 0.1-3.0 mg/kg.

The method was immunoSEQ multiplex PCR; TCRdb's version includes in-frame clones alone and lacks a portion of them. Of almost 90,000 clones listed, more than 75% are singletons. As to this clone: The antigen remains unidentified.

This material consisted of CD4+ or CD8+ T cells sorted from blood, taken in a trial of the OX40 agonist ivuxolimab. This receptor was obtained from an adult with an advanced solid tumor such as melanoma, head and neck, liver or kidney cancer.

CDR3 residues: CASSAPGGEETQYF. Written as DNA, the CDR3 is TGTGCCAGCAGCGCCCCGGGGGGCGAAGAGACCCAGTACTTC. V gene TRBV9 combines with J gene TRBJ2-5; possible D gene TRBD2, 7 bases. CDR1 and CDR2 (germline): SGDLS, YYNGEE. V was trimmed by 3 bases and J by 3 bases, leaving 12 bases between them. The CDR3 runs 14 residues.